This T cell receptor beta chain came from a study of spatial heterogeneity in lung cancer. Study overall: Alpha-chain sequences were consistently detected less often than beta-chain sequences. Study observations and caveats: Among blood samples, ubiquitous expanded tumor TCRs appeared more at resection than at follow-up.

About this clonotype itself: Antigen unknown.

TCRdb called the 5' RACE reads again in MiXCR, with one record for every CDR3 protein. The sample yields some 80,000 distinct CDR3 sequences, under 8.5% seen once. Time point specified: sample taken at primary tumor resection. TCRs were sequenced from unsorted whole RNA of tumor, nontumor lung or PBMC. The receptor's source is a male donor with early-stage non-small cell lung cancer. The starting material was PBMCs, obtained at surgery.

CDR3 in amino acids: CATSKGEDSQDQETQYF. The CDR3 nucleotides read TGTGCCACCAGTAAGGGAGAAGACAGCCAGGACCAAGAGACCCAGTACTTC. The V call is TRBV24-1, the J call TRBJ2-5; perhaps D is TRBD1 or TRBD2 (5 bases each). CDR1 KGHDR and CDR2 SFDVKD come from the germline V gene. V was shortened by 6 bases and J by 0 bases, with 19 bases between the two germline ends. This CDR3 region has 17 residues.